Given below is one T cell receptor beta chain in context. This sample is part of a study of blood T cell repertoires in COVID-19. Study as a whole: Whether acute or convalescent, the COVID-19 samples came from the United States, Italy and Spain. PBMCs, B-cell-depleted T cells, or T cells were the source of the cDNA or gDNA that made up the material.

Source study methods: Reference gene primer amplification in the assay estimated nucleated cell counts. The data were produced by immunoSEQ multiplex PCR, yet TCRdb's version contains in-frame clones alone and is incomplete. That table gives V, J and clone size, and the DNA gave D and trimming. The data contain about 67,000 clones, 80% to 85% of them singletons. Germline values: CDR1 MGHDK, CDR2 SYGVNS. The CDR3 covers 12 residues. V gave up 7 bases and J gave up 9 bases, with 15 bases separating them. This chain connects TRBV25-1 to TRBJ1-1; tentatively, D is TRBD1 (5 bases). The sample was peripheral blood. This clonotype was sampled from a human donor in a cohort sampled during active COVID-19. As DNA, the CDR3 is TGTGCCAGCACCCGGGGGACTGCTCAAGCTTTCTTT. This gives the protein CASTRGTAQAFF.